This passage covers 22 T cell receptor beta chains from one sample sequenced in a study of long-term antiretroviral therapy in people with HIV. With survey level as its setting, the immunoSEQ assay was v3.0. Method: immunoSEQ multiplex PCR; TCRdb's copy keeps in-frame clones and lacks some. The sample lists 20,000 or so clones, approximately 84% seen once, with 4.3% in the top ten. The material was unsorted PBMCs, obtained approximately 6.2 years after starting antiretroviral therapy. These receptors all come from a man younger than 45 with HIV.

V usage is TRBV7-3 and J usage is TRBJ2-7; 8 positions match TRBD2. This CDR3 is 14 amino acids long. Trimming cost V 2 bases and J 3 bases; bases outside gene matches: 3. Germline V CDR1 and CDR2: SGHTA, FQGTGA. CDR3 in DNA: TGTGCCAGCAGCTTAGACGGGAGGGACTACGAGCAGTACTTC. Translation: CASSLDGRDYEQYF.

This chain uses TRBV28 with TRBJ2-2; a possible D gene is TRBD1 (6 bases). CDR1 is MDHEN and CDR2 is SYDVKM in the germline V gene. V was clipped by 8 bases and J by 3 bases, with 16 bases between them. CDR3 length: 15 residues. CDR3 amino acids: CASEPPRGYTGELFF. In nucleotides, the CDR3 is TGTGCCAGCGAACCCCCCAGGGGATACACCGGGGAGCTGTTTTTT.

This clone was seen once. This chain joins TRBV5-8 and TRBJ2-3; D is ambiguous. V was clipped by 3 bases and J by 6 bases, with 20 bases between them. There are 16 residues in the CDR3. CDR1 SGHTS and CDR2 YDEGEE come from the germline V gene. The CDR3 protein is CASSSASPGRRDTQYF. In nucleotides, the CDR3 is TGTGCCAGCAGCTCCGCCTCCCCCGGCCGACGGGATACGCAGTATTTT.

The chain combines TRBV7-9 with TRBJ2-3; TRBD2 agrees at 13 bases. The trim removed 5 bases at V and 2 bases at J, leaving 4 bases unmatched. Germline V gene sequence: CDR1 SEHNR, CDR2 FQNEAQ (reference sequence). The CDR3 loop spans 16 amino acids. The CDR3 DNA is TGTGCCAGCAGCCCTGGGACTAGCGGGGTCACAGATACGCAGTATTTT. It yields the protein CASSPGTSGVTDTQYF.

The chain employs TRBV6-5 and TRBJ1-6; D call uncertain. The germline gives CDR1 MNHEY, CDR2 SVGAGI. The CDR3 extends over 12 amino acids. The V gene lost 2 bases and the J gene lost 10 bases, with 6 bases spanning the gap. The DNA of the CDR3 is TGTGCCAGCAGTTACGCGGGCTCACCCCTCCACTTT. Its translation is CASSYAGSPLHF.

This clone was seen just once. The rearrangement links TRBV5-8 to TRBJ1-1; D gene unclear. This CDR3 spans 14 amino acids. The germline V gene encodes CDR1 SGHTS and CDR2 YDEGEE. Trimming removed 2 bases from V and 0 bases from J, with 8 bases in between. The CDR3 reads CASSLQLMNTEAFF. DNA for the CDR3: TGTGCCAGCAGCTTACAGCTTATGAACACTGAAGCTTTCTTT. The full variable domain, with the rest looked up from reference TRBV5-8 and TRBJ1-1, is EAGVTQSPTHLIKTRGQQATLRCSPISGHTSVYWYQQALGLGLQFLLWYDEGEERNRGNFPPRFSGRQFPNYSSELNVNALELEDSALYLCASSLQLMNTEAFFGQGTRLTVV.

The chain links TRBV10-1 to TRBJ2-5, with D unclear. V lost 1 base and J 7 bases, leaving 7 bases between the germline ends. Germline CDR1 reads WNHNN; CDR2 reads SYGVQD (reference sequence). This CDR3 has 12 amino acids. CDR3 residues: CASSEWVGTQYF. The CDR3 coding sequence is TGCGCCAGCAGTGAGTGGGTGGGGACCCAGTACTTC.

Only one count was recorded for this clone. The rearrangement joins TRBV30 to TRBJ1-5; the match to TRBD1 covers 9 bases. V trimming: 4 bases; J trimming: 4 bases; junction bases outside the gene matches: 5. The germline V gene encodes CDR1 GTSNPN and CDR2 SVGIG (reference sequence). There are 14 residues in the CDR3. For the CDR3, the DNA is TGTGCCTGGACTCGGACAGGGGAAAATCAGCCCCAGCATTTT. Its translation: CAWTRTGENQPQHF.

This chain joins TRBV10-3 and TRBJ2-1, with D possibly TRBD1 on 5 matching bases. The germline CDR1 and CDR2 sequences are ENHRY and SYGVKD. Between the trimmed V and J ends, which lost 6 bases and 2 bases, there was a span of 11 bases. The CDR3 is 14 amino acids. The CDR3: CAIRGQATYNEQFF. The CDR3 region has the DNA TGTGCCATCAGGGGGCAGGCAACCTACAATGAGCAGTTCTTC.

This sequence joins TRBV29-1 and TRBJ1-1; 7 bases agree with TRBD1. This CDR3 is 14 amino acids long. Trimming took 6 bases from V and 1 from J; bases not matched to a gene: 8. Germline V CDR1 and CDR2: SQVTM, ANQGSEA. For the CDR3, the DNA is TGCAGCGTCCGACAGGGCACTGGGAACACTGAAGCTTTCTTT. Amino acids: CSVRQGTGNTEAFF.

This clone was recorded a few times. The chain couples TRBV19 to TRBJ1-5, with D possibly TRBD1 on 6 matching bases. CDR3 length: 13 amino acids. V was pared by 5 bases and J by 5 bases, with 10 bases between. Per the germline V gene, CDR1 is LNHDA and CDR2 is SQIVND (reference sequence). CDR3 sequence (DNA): TGTGCCAGTAGTCCGAACAGGGATCAGCCCCAGCATTTT. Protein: CASSPNRDQPQHF. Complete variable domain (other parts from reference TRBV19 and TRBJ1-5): DGGITQSPKYLFRKEGQNVTLSCEQNLNHDAMYWYRQDPGQGLRLIYYSQIVNDFQKGDIAEGYSVSREKKESFPLTVTSAQKNPTAFYLCASSPNRDQPQHFGDGTRLSIL.

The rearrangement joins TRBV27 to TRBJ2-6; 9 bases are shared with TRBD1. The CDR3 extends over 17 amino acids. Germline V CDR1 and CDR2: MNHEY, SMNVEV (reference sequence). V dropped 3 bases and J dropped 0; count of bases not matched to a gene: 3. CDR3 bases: TGTGCCAGCAGTTTTAACAGGGGGCGCTCTGGGGCCAACGTCCTGACTTTC. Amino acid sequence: CASSFNRGRSGANVLTF.

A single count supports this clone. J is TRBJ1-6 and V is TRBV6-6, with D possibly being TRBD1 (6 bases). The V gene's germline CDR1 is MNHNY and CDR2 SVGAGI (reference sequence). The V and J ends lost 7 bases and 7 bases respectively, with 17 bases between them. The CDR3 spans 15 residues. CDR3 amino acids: CASILDRPENSPLHF. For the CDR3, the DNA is TGTGCCAGCATCTTGGACAGACCAGAAAATTCACCCCTCCACTTT.

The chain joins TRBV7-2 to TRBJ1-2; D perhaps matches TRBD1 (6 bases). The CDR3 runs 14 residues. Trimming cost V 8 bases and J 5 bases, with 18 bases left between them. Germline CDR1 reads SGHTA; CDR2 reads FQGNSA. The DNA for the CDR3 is TGTGCCAGCGCCAAGGGACAAGAAGGTTATGGCTACACCTTC. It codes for CASAKGQEGYGYTF.

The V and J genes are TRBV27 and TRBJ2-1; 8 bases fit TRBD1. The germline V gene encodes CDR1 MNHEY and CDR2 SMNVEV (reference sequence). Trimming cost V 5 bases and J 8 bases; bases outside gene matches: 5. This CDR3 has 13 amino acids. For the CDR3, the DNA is TGTGCCAGCAGTGTGACAGGGGACCATGAGCAGTTCTTC. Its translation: CASSVTGDHEQFF.

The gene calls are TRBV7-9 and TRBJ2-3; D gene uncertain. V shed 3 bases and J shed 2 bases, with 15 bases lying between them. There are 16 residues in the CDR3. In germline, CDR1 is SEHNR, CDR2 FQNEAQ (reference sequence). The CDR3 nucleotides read TGTGCCAGCAGCTTCCCCCAGATCGATCTCACAGATACGCAGTATTTT. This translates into CASSFPQIDLTDTQYF.

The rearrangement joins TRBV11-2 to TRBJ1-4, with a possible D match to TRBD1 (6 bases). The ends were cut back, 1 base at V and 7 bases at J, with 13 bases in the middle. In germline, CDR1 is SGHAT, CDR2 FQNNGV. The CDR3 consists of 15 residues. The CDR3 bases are TGTGCCAGCAGCTTAGGCGAAGGGGGGAGTGAAAAACTGTTTTTT. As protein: CASSLGEGGSEKLFF. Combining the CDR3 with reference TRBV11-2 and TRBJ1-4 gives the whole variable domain EAGVAQSPRYKIIEKRQSVAFWCNPISGHATLYWYQQILGQGPKLLIQFQNNGVVDDSQLPKDRFSAERLKGVDSTLKIQPAKLEDSAVYLCASSLGEGGSEKLFFGSGTQLSVL.

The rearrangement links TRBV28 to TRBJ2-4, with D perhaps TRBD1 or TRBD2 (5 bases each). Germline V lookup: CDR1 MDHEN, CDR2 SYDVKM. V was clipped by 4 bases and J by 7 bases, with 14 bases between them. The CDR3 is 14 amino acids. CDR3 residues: CASSSGTTFNIQYF. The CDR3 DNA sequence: TGTGCCAGCAGTTCGGGGACCACTTTTAACATTCAGTACTTC. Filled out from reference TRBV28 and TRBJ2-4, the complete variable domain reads DVKVTQSSRYLVKRTGEKVFLECVQDMDHENMFWYRQDPGLGLRLIYFSYDVKMKEKGDIPEGYSVSREKKERFSLILESASTNQTSMYLCASSSGTTFNIQYFGAGTRLSVL.

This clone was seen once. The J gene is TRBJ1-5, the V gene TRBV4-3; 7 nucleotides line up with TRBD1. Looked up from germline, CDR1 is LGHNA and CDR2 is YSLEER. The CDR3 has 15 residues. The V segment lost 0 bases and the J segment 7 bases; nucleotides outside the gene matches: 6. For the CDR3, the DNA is TGCGCCAGCAGCCAAGACAGGGGGTCCTGGCAGCCCCAGCATTTT. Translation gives CASSQDRGSWQPQHF.

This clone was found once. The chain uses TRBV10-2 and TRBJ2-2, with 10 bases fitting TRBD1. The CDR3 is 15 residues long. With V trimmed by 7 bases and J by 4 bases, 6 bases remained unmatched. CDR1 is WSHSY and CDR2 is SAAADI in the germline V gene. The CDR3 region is CASKTGTGATGELFF. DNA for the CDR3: TGCGCCAGCAAAACCGGGACAGGGGCCACCGGGGAGCTGTTTTTT.

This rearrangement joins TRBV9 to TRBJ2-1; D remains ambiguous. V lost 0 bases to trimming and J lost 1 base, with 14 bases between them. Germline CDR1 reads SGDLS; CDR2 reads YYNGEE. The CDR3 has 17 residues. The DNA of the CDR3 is TGTGCCAGCAGCGTAGCTCCGGGTATGGGGTCCTACAATGAGCAGTTCTTC. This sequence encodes CASSVAPGMGSYNEQFF. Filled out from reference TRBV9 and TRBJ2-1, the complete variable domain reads DSGVTQTPKHLITATGQRVTLRCSPRSGDLSVYWYQQSLDQGLQFLIQYYNGEERAKGNILERFSAQQFPDLHSELNLSSLELGDSALYFCASSVAPGMGSYNEQFFGPGTRLTVL.

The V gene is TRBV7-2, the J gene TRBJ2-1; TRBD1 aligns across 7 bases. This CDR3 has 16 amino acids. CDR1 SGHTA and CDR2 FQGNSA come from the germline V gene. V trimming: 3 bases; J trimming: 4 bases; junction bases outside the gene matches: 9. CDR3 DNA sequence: TGTGCCAGCAGCTTCCGGCTCACAGGGGTATACAATGAGCAGTTCTTC. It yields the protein CASSFRLTGVYNEQFF.